This T cell receptor (beta chain) was sequenced in a study of blood T cell repertoires in COVID-19. Across the study: Material from acute and convalescent COVID-19 was sourced from the United States, Italy and Spain. The cDNA or gDNA used as material had been derived from T cells, B-cell-depleted T cells, or PBMCs.

This clone appeared once. Original processing notes: From reference gene primer amplification, estimates of nucleated cell counts were derived. Assay used: immunoSEQ multiplex PCR; TCRdb lists only in-frame clones, some missing. That table supplies the V and J calls and clone size; D and trimming were determined from the DNA. Of 90,000 to 130,000 clones listed, about 72% were seen once; the top ten hold 6% to 8.5%. The TCR originated in a woman in her sixties or seventies with acute or convalescent COVID-19. Sequenced sample: peripheral blood.

CDR3 sequence reads: CASSLTFLAGETQYF. The CDR3 DNA follows: TGTGCCAGCAGCTTAACGTTCCTAGCAGGCGAGACCCAGTACTTC. The chain links TRBV7-2 to TRBJ2-5, with TRBD2 as a possible D gene (5 bases). The CDR3 runs 15 residues. V lost 2 bases to trimming and J lost 5 bases, with 15 bases between them. Germline CDR1 reads SGHTA; CDR2 reads FQGNSA.